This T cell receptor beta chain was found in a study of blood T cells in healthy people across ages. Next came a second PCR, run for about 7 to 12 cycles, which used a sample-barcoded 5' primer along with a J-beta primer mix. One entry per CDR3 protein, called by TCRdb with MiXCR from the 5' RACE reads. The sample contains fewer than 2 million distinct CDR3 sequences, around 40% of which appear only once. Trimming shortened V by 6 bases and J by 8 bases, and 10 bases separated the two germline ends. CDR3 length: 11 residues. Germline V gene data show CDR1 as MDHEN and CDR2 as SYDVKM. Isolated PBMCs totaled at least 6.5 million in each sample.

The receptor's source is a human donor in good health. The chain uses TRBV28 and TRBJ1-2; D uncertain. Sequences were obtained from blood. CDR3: CASRKPWGYTF. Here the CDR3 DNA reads TGTGCCAGCAGGAAGCCTTGGGGCTACACCTTC.